The clone carrying this TCR beta chain appeared many times. Its antigen is currently unknown. RNA transcripts were the template for amplifying TCR beta CDR3 regions. First-round RT-PCR with HTBI primers amplified the TCR CDR3 region. TCRdb called the multiplex PCR reads again in MiXCR, with one record for every CDR3 protein. The sample consists of 450,000 to 600,000 distinct CDR3 sequences, 15% to 20% of them appearing once. This record belongs to a study of T cells in Graves' hyperthyroidism and ophthalmopathy. Broader study findings: Appearing also in blood were most of the thyroid clonotypes expanded above 0.001.

Germline trimming cut 5 bases from V and 5 bases from J; bases unmatched to any gene: 11. Germline V gene lookup returns CDR1 SEHNR and CDR2 FQNEAQ (reference sequence). The CDR3 runs 16 residues. Ophthalmopathy patients had Clinical Activity Score at least 3, NOSPECS grade at least 4, duration under 3 months. 10 ml of fresh peripheral blood supplied the PBMCs. The receptor's source is a middle-aged man with Graves' ophthalmopathy. The source material was blood. This chain links TRBV7-9 with TRBJ2-1, with TRBD2 identical over 8 bases. The CDR3 sequence is CASSTYGGEKDNEQFF. The CDR3 region has the DNA TGTGCCAGCAGCACTTACGGGGGGGAAAAGGACAATGAGCAGTTCTTC.